This T cell receptor (beta chain) derives from a study of T cell responses to AZD1222 COVID-19 vaccine. General study points: The study found Spike-specific TCR breadth and depth rose after two AZD1222 doses. There were repertoire samples only from the period after the peak T cell response.

Produced via immunoSEQ multiplex PCR; TCRdb's table is partial and in-frame only. The sample consists of some 130,000 clones, about 90% of them appearing once. With 4 bases removed from V and 0 bases from J, the gap between germline ends came to 9 bases. CDR1 and CDR2 (germline): SGDLS, YYNGEE. The CDR3 spans 14 residues. A note on this clone: Antigen specificity is unknown.

The chain combines TRBV9 with TRBJ2-3, with D maybe TRBD2 (6 bases). The clonotype originates from an adult in good health. Sequences were derived from peripheral blood, sampled on day 0 of MenACWY control vaccination. The CDR3 loop reads CASSPGTSTDTQYF. The CDR3 DNA sequence: TGTGCCAGCAGCCCCGGGACTAGCACAGATACGCAGTATTTT.